A single sample gave rise to the 31 T cell receptor beta chains below, sequenced in a study of shared clonotypes between healthy human individuals. Naive CD8 cells, CD45RO-negative and positively selected for CCR7, excluded terminally differentiated effector memory CD45RA+ cells. TCRdb's copy holds only in-frame clones and misses some; the assay was immunoSEQ multiplex PCR. The sample has some 1,900,000 clones, just under 95% seen once. Material for sequencing was naive CD8+ T cells sorted from blood. The receptor source for this set is a man aged 18 to 30 in good health.

This chain joins TRBV10-2 and TRBJ2-2, with D hard to call. The CDR3 runs 14 residues. From germline, CDR1 is WSHSY and CDR2 SAAADI. Trimming left V 6 bases short and J 2 bases short, with 10 bases between. The CDR3 DNA is TGCGCCAGCAGGACGACTGGAAACACCGGGGAGCTGTTTTTT. This codes for CASRTTGNTGELFF.

Regarding this clone: One end of the junction is discordant with germline, which a read error may explain. The J gene is TRBJ2-2, the V gene TRBV19; no definite D call. This CDR3 contains 15 residues. Per the germline V gene, CDR1 is LNHDA and CDR2 is SQIVND (reference sequence). CDR3 nucleotide sequence: TGTGCCAGCAGTACCACAGCGCTAAACACCGGGGAGCTGTTTTTT. It is translated as CASSTTALNTGELFF.

V gene TRBV6-5 combines with J gene TRBJ2-4; either TRBD1 or TRBD2 may fit D (5 bases each). CDR1 MNHEY and CDR2 SVGAGI come from the germline V gene. V was clipped by 5 bases and J by 0 bases, with 8 bases between them. This CDR3 spans 14 amino acids. This CDR3 reads CASSEGLAKNIQYF. The CDR3 region has the DNA TGTGCCAGCAGTGAGGGGTTAGCCAAAAACATTCAGTACTTC.

The chain recombines TRBV5-6 with TRBJ2-1; D is ambiguous. V lost 0 bases and J lost 8, with 9 bases in between. This CDR3 region has 13 residues. The germline gives CDR1 SGHDT, CDR2 YYEEEE. CDR3 region: CASSLEYTDEQFF. The CDR3 DNA reads TGTGCCAGCAGCTTGGAGTATACCGATGAGCAGTTCTTC.

The chain couples TRBV11-2 to TRBJ2-1, with D perhaps matching TRBD1 (6 bases). The CDR3 extends over 14 amino acids. V lost 4 bases and J 5 bases, leaving 12 bases between the germline ends. Looked up from germline, CDR1 is SGHAT and CDR2 is FQNNGV. The CDR3 region has the DNA TGTGCCAGCAGCTCCGGCCAGGGGCACAATGAGCAGTTCTTC. Protein product: CASSSGQGHNEQFF. Full variable domain (remainder filled in from reference TRBV11-2 and TRBJ2-1): EAGVAQSPRYKIIEKRQSVAFWCNPISGHATLYWYQQILGQGPKLLIQFQNNGVVDDSQLPKDRFSAERLKGVDSTLKIQPAKLEDSAVYLCASSSGQGHNEQFFGPGTRLTVL.

This rearrangement joins TRBV4-2 to TRBJ2-1; 10 bases line up with TRBD2. CDR3 length equals 17 residues. Germline CDR1 LGHNA, CDR2 YNFKEQ. V was clipped by 0 bases and J by 8 bases; unmatched bases: 10. The CDR3 region has the DNA TGTGCCAGCAGCCAAGATATTGTGTCTAGCGGGAGCTATGAGCAGTTCTTC. Protein product: CASSQDIVSSGSYEQFF.

The J gene is TRBJ1-1, the V gene TRBV6-5, with D perhaps matching TRBD1 (5 bases). The germline CDR1 and CDR2 sequences are MNHEY and SVGAGI. The CDR3 is made up of 16 amino acids. V was shortened by 0 bases and J by 2 bases, with 13 bases between the two germline ends. CDR3 loop: CASSYSSGAVNTEAFF. The CDR3 nucleotides read TGTGCCAGCAGTTACTCGTCCGGGGCTGTAAACACTGAAGCTTTCTTT.

The rearrangement joins TRBV29-1 to TRBJ2-5; D uncertain. V dropped 6 bases and J dropped 4 bases, with 15 bases sitting between them. Germline CDR1 is SQVTM and CDR2 is ANQGSEA. The CDR3 is made up of 13 amino acids. CDR3 loop: CSVARAIGETQYF. CDR3 coding DNA: TGCAGCGTGGCCCGGGCTATCGGAGAGACCCAGTACTTC.

The chain is built from TRBV2 and TRBJ2-7; D possibly matches TRBD1 or TRBD2 (5 bases each). Per the germline V gene, CDR1 is SNHLY and CDR2 is FYNNEI. The V and J ends lost 5 bases and 5 bases respectively, with 19 bases between them. The CDR3 has 15 amino acids. The CDR3 here is CASSTPGRGLDEQYF. Here the CDR3 DNA reads TGTGCCAGCAGTACGCCGGGACGGGGTTTAGACGAGCAGTACTTC.

V is TRBV27 and J is TRBJ1-6; D call uncertain. Trimming removed 6 bases at V and 9 bases at J, with 9 bases between. The CDR3 runs 12 residues. Germline lookup yields CDR1 MNHEY and CDR2 SMNVEV (reference sequence). The CDR3 here is CASRIGGSPLHF. The CDR3 nucleotides read TGTGCCAGCAGAATAGGCGGTTCACCCCTCCACTTT.

The chain combines TRBV28 with TRBJ2-7, with D maybe TRBD1 (6 bases). The CDR3 is made up of 15 amino acids. In germline, CDR1 is MDHEN, CDR2 SYDVKM. Trimming pared 5 bases from V and 3 bases from J, leaving 17 bases between. Here the CDR3 DNA reads TGTGCCAGCAGTACCAGACAGGTACAGTTCTACGAGCAGTACTTC. Encoded protein: CASSTRQVQFYEQYF.

The chain uses TRBV4-1 and TRBJ1-2, with 10 bases fitting TRBD1. CDR1 and CDR2 from the germline V gene are MGHRA and YSYEKL. V dropped 6 bases and J dropped 8; count of bases not matched to a gene: 9. This CDR3 is built from 14 residues. The CDR3 reads CASRLRQGAGGYTF. In DNA form, the CDR3 reads TGCGCCAGCAGGTTGCGACAGGGGGCCGGCGGCTACACCTTC.

A single count supports this clone. V and J are TRBV18 and TRBJ2-5; 10 bases fit TRBD1. V lost 3 bases and J lost 0; bases outside the gene matches: 7. The V gene's germline CDR1 is KGHSH and CDR2 LQKENI. The CDR3 length is 17 residues. Written as DNA, the CDR3 is TGTGCCAGCTCACCGAACCCGGACAGGGGGGACCAAGAGACCCAGTACTTC. Its translation is CASSPNPDRGDQETQYF.

This clone appeared a few times. The rearrangement links TRBV27 to TRBJ2-7; the match to TRBD1 covers 9 bases. V was pared by 4 bases and J by 2 bases, with 3 bases of the junction left unmatched. CDR1 is MNHEY, CDR2 SMNVEV, per germline (reference sequence). This CDR3 comprises 14 residues. CDR3 protein: CASSWTGEAYEQYF. The CDR3 DNA sequence: TGTGCCAGCAGTTGGACAGGGGAAGCCTACGAGCAGTACTTC.

The CDR3 region is CASSYSNRGNNEQFF. CDR3 DNA sequence: TGTGCCAGCAGTTACTCGAACAGGGGGAACAATGAGCAGTTCTTC. This rearrangement joins TRBV6-5 to TRBJ2-1, with 8 bases lining up with TRBD1. There are 15 residues in the CDR3. Trimming at V came to 0 bases and at J to 5 bases, leaving 3 bases not matched to a gene. CDR1 MNHEY and CDR2 SVGAGI come from the germline V gene.

As to this clone: The same CDR3 can be traced to other DNA sequences in this sample. The chain links TRBV11-2 to TRBJ2-7, with unresolved D. The CDR3 runs 12 residues. The germline V gene encodes CDR1 SGHAT and CDR2 FQNNGV. The V end was cut by 0 bases, the J end by 5 bases, with 5 bases between. The CDR3 protein is CASSLDRDEQYF. The CDR3 bases are TGTGCCAGCAGCTTAGATCGAGACGAGCAGTACTTC. The full variable domain, rest sourced from reference TRBV11-2 and TRBJ2-7, is EAGVAQSPRYKIIEKRQSVAFWCNPISGHATLYWYQQILGQGPKLLIQFQNNGVVDDSQLPKDRFSAERLKGVDSTLKIQPAKLEDSAVYLCASSLDRDEQYFGPGTRLTVT.

The gene calls are TRBV6-5 and TRBJ2-1; 9 bases are shared with TRBD2. This CDR3 comprises 15 residues. Germline-derived CDR1 and CDR2 are MNHEY and SVGAGI. The J segment lost 6 bases and the V segment lost 3 bases, leaving 6 bases of the junction unmatched. CDR3 DNA: TGTGCCAGCAGTTATAGCGGGAGCGGTTTCAATGAGCAGTTCTTC. Amino acids: CASSYSGSGFNEQFF.

V usage is TRBV7-9 and J usage is TRBJ2-2, with 12 bases identical to TRBD2. Germline lookup yields CDR1 SEHNR and CDR2 FQNEAQ (reference sequence). The CDR3 loop spans 18 amino acids. The V gene end was trimmed by 5 bases and the J gene end by 3 bases; junction bases not matched to a gene: 10. CDR3 region: CASSPRLAGVVDTGELFF. CDR3 DNA: TGTGCCAGCAGCCCCCGACTAGCGGGAGTTGTCGACACCGGGGAGCTGTTTTTT.

The CDR3 coding sequence is TGTGCCAGCAGATCAGGGAATTCACCCCTCCACTTT. Its translation is CASRSGNSPLHF. The gene calls are TRBV7-9 and TRBJ1-6; perhaps TRBD1 as D (5 bases). V was pared by 6 bases and J by 7 bases, with 7 bases between. The CDR3 spans 12 residues. Germline CDR1 SEHNR, CDR2 FQNEAQ (reference sequence).

The chain employs TRBV27 and TRBJ2-3; tentative D call: TRBD1 (6 bases). CDR3 length: 15 amino acids. V shed 2 bases and J shed 2 bases, with 11 bases lying between them. The germline CDR1 and CDR2 sequences are MNHEY and SMNVEV (reference sequence). The CDR3 here is CASSLRQADTDTQYF. DNA of the CDR3: TGTGCCAGCAGTTTAAGACAGGCCGACACAGATACGCAGTATTTT.

This chain links TRBV5-5 with TRBJ1-1, with D possibly being TRBD1 (5 bases). In germline, CDR1 is SGHKS, CDR2 YYEKEE (reference sequence). The CDR3 length is 12 residues. V lost 2 bases and J lost 5, with 7 bases in between. The CDR3 bases are TGTGCCAGCAGCTTTTGGGGGACTGAAGCTTTCTTT. It specifies CASSFWGTEAFF.

The chain joins TRBV6-1 to TRBJ2-7; D uncertain. The germline V and J ends were trimmed by 8 bases and 3 bases, with 14 bases remaining between them. Germline CDR1 reads MNHNS; CDR2 reads SASEGT. This CDR3 is built from 13 residues. In DNA form, the CDR3 reads TGTGCCAGCCGCGACACTTCGGACTACGAGCAGTACTTC. This sequence encodes CASRDTSDYEQYF.

This clone has just one count. The chain uses TRBV7-9 and TRBJ2-3, with a possible D match to TRBD2 (5 bases). The ends were cut back, 7 bases at V and 2 bases at J, with 25 bases in the middle. From germline, CDR1 is SEHNR and CDR2 FQNEAQ (reference sequence). The CDR3 length is 18 residues. The chain's CDR3 is CASTSSLIGLGNTDTQYF. The CDR3 DNA reads as TGTGCCAGCACCTCGAGCTTAATAGGACTCGGGAACACAGATACGCAGTATTTT.

The CDR3 DNA reads TGTGCTAGTGGTTTGTCCCTGGGGGTCTCCTACAATGAGCAGTTCTTC. Residues: CASGLSLGVSYNEQFF. This sequence joins TRBV12-5 and TRBJ2-1; D is tentatively TRBD1 or TRBD2 (5 bases each). There are 16 residues in the CDR3. The ends were cut back, 2 bases at V and 0 bases at J, with 11 bases in the middle. CDR1 LGHNT and CDR2 FRNRAP come from the germline V gene.

This clone has a single count. This chain joins TRBV7-8 and TRBJ1-5, with D possibly being TRBD1 (6 bases). The CDR3 is 18 amino acids. V gave up 1 base and J gave up 1 base, with 17 bases separating them. Germline V gene sequence: CDR1 SGHVS, CDR2 FQNEAQ. CDR3 DNA sequence: TGTGCCAGCAGCTTAGAAGATATATACAGGGAGAGCAATCAGCCCCAGCATTTT. Translating gives CASSLEDIYRESNQPQHF.

The CDR3 coding sequence is TGCGCCAGCAGCTATCGTGGGACTAGCGGGGACCCTACGCAGTATTTT. Its translation: CASSYRGTSGDPTQYF. The rearrangement uses TRBV5-1 and TRBJ2-3, with 13 positions matching TRBD2. Germline CDR1 reads SGHRS; CDR2 reads YFSETQ. Trimming took 3 bases from V and 8 from J; bases not matched to a gene: 9. The CDR3 consists of 16 residues.

The chain couples TRBV7-9 to TRBJ1-2, with D perhaps matching TRBD1 (5 bases). The CDR3 extends over 15 amino acids. Germline V lookup: CDR1 SEHNR, CDR2 FQNEAQ (reference sequence). Trimming pared 4 bases from V and 8 bases from J, leaving 20 bases between. CDR3 amino acids: CASSSGPGLLEGYTF. The CDR3 bases are TGTGCCAGCAGCTCAGGGCCGGGACTCTTGGAAGGCTACACCTTC.

The gene calls are TRBV27 and TRBJ2-5; unclear D gene. CDR1 and CDR2 from the germline V gene are MNHEY and SMNVEV (reference sequence). Trimming left V 2 bases short and J 4 bases short, with 11 bases between. CDR3 size: 14 residues. The DNA of the CDR3 is TGTGCCAGCAGTTTAGCCGCTATCGGAGAGACCCAGTACTTC. Its translation: CASSLAAIGETQYF.

This sequence joins TRBV27 and TRBJ1-6, with a weak D call TRBD1 (5 bases). V lost 5 bases and J 2 bases, leaving 10 bases between the germline ends. Germline lookup yields CDR1 MNHEY and CDR2 SMNVEV (reference sequence). This CDR3 region has 15 residues. CDR3 amino acids: CASSGGGAYNSPLHF. CDR3 DNA: TGTGCCAGCAGTGGGGGTGGGGCCTATAATTCACCCCTCCACTTT.

CDR3 amino acids: CASTPTRALSNQPQHF. For the CDR3, the DNA is TGCGCCAGCACCCCCACCCGGGCTCTTAGCAATCAGCCCCAGCATTTT. The V and J genes are TRBV4-1 and TRBJ1-5; no clear D. This CDR3 region has 16 residues. The germline gives CDR1 MGHRA, CDR2 YSYEKL. With 7 bases removed from V and 0 bases from J, the gap between germline ends came to 16 bases.

The rearrangement links TRBV27 to TRBJ2-7; D call uncertain. Germline CDR1 is MNHEY and CDR2 is SMNVEV (reference sequence). V shed 2 bases and J shed 3 bases, with 11 bases lying between them. This CDR3 spans 14 amino acids. In nucleotides, the CDR3 is TGTGCCAGCAGTTTACAGTCGTGGAGCTACGAGCAGTACTTC. This codes for CASSLQSWSYEQYF.